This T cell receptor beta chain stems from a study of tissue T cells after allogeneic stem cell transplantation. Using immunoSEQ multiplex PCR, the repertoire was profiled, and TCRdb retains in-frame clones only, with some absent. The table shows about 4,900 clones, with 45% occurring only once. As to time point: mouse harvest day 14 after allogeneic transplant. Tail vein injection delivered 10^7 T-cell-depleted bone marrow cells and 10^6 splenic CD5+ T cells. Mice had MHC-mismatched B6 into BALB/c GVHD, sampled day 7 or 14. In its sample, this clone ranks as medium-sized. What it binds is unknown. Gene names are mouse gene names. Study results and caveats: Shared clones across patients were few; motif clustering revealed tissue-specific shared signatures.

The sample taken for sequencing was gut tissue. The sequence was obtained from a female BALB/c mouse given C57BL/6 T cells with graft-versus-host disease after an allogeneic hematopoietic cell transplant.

CDR3 sequence: CASRAGANERLFF. The DNA read from the CDR3 is TGTGCCAGCAGGGCAGGGGCCAACGAAAGATTATTT. The rearrangement joins TRBV13-1 to TRBJ1-4; possible D gene TRBD1, 6 bases. The sequence runs out 1 residue before the end of the CDR3; the remainder is reconstructed from the germline J gene. V lost 5 bases and J 3 bases, leaving 8 bases between the germline ends. The CDR3 spans 13 residues. The V gene's germline CDR1 is NSHNY and CDR2 SYGAGN. Variable domain in full (rest from reference TRBV13-1 and TRBJ1-4): EAAVTQSPRNKVTVTGGNVTLSCRQTNSHNYMYWYRQDTGHGLRLIHYSYGAGNLRIGDVPDGYKATRTTQEDFFLLLELASPSQTSLYFCASRAGANERLFFGHGTKLSVL.